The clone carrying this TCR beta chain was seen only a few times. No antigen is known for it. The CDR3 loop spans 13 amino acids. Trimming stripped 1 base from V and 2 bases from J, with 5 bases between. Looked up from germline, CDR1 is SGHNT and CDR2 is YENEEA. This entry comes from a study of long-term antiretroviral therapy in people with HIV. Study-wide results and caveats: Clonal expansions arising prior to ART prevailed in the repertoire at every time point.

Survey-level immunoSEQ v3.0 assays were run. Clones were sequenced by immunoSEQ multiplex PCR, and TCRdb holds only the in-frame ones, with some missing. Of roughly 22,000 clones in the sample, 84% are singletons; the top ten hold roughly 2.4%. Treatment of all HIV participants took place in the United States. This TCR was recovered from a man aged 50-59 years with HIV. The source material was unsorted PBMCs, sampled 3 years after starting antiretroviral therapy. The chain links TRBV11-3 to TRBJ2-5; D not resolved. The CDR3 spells CASSLGDQETQYF. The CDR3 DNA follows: TGTGCCAGCAGCTTAGGTGATCAAGAGACCCAGTACTTC.